These 27 T cell receptor beta chains were sequenced from one sample in a study of breast tumors, draining lymph nodes, adjacent tissues. Breast cancer patients provided tissue from their axillary draining lymph nodes. In TCRdb, the multiplex PCR reads were re-called with MiXCR into one record per CDR3 protein. The sample has roughly 110,000 distinct CDR3 sequences, around 30% seen once. The sequenced sample was axillary lymph node tissue. Source of these receptors: a female donor with breast cancer. Some clones in this sample may be carry-over from other donors' samples.

The chain joins TRBV29-1 to TRBJ2-3, with 9 bases fitting TRBD2. The CDR3 contains 16 residues. Germline V CDR1 and CDR2: SQVTM, ANQGSEA. V shed 6 bases and J 2 bases; nucleotides not matched to a gene: 12. The CDR3 region is CSVLGVAGAVTDTQYF. CDR3 in DNA: TGCAGCGTCCTAGGGGTAGCGGGGGCGGTCACAGATACGCAGTATTTT.

In this sample, this clonotype turned up many times. The chain uses TRBV7-2 and TRBJ2-3; TRBD2 is a possible D gene (6 bases). The CDR3 runs to 16 residues. Trimming took off 2 bases at V and 6 bases at J, with 18 bases between the two ends. CDR1 and CDR2 from the germline V gene are SGHTA and FQGNSA. The CDR3 sequence: CASSLSGGADGDTQYF. The CDR3 DNA follows: TGTGCCAGCAGCTTAAGCGGAGGGGCCGATGGGGATACGCAGTATTTT.

The chain joins TRBV10-2 to TRBJ2-2, with 12 bases that match TRBD2. Germline lookup yields CDR1 WSHSY and CDR2 SAAADI. J lost 0 bases, V lost 4 bases, and 0 bases had no gene match. The CDR3 extends over 16 amino acids. CDR3 coding DNA: TGCGCCAGCAGTGGACTAGCGGGGGCGAACACCGGGGAGCTGTTTTTT. It yields the protein CASSGLAGANTGELFF.

This chain joins TRBV9 and TRBJ1-4; 10 nucleotides agree with TRBD1. The CDR3 length is 14 residues. The J segment lost 8 bases and the V segment lost 5 bases, leaving 6 bases of the junction unmatched. The germline V gene encodes CDR1 SGDLS and CDR2 YYNGEE. CDR3 loop: CASSGQGGLEKLFF. In DNA, the CDR3 is TGTGCCAGCAGTGGACAGGGGGGATTAGAAAAACTGTTTTTT.

This clonotype was seen a few times. A much larger clone differs from this one at a single base, so this may be a read error. The V call is TRBV7-9, the J call TRBJ2-1; TRBD2 might be the D (5 bases). Germline V CDR1 and CDR2: SEHNR, FQNEAQ (reference sequence). This CDR3 has 15 amino acids. The chain's CDR3 is CASSLIGESYNEQLF. DNA of the CDR3: TGTGCCAGCAGCTTGATCGGGGAGTCCTACAATGAGCAGCTCTTC.

Comment on this clonotype: A read error is possible here, since a much larger clone lies one base away. The chain is built from TRBV6-4 and TRBJ2-2; tentatively, D is TRBD2 (5 bases). V was shortened by 11 bases and J by 5 bases, with 18 bases between the two germline ends. Looked up from germline, CDR1 is MRHNA and CDR2 is SNTAGT. The CDR3 is 14 amino acids. The CDR3 protein is CAGTNRPGTGELFF. CDR3 sequence (DNA): TGTGCCGGCACCAATCGCCCGGGAACCGGGGAGCTGTTTTTT.

The chain joins TRBV7-8 to TRBJ2-5; 8 nucleotides line up with TRBD2. The V and J ends lost 2 bases and 4 bases, in that order; junction bases with no gene match: 3. Germline V gives CDR1 SGHVS, CDR2 FQNEAQ. This CDR3 spans 14 amino acids. CDR3 region: CASSLPAGAETQYF. DNA for the CDR3: TGTGCCAGCAGCTTACCAGCGGGGGCAGAGACCCAGTACTTC.

V and J are TRBV20-1 and TRBJ2-7, with D perhaps assigned TRBD1 or TRBD2 (5 bases each). CDR1 DFQATT and CDR2 SNEGSKA come from the germline V gene (reference sequence). Trimming cost V 1 base and J 1 base, with 14 bases left between them. The CDR3 spans 15 residues. CDR3 nucleotide sequence: TGCAGTGCTAGAGTTCGTTGGGACCAATCCTACGAGCAGTACTTC. Its protein is CSARVRWDQSYEQYF.

At least ten counts were recorded for this clonotype. The CDR3 protein is CASSLMVAVPQETQYF. The CDR3 DNA is TGTGCCAGCAGCCTGATGGTAGCGGTACCACAAGAGACCCAGTACTTC. The V call is TRBV7-6, the J call TRBJ2-5; D is perhaps TRBD2 (6 bases). The CDR3 spans 16 residues. In germline, CDR1 is SGHVS, CDR2 FNYEAQ. Trimming left V 5 bases short and J 2 bases short, with 18 bases between. The full variable domain, with the rest looked up from reference TRBV7-6 and TRBJ2-5, is GAGVSQSPRYKVTKRGQDVALRCDPISGHVSLYWYRQALGQGPEFLTYFNYEAQQDKSGLPNDRFSAERPEGSISTLTIQRTEQRDSAMYRCASSLMVAVPQETQYFGPGTRLLVL.

This clonotype was detected ten times or more. J is TRBJ2-3 and V is TRBV11-2, with D uncertain. Trimming pared 6 bases from V and 3 bases from J, leaving 7 bases between. The CDR3 has 12 residues. The germline V gene has CDR1 SGHAT and CDR2 FQNNGV. The CDR3 coding sequence is TGTGCCAGCAGAAGGCTAACAGATACGCAGTATTTT. Protein product: CASRRLTDTQYF.

In the case of this clonotype: The junction shows a germline mismatch at one end, possibly a read error. The chain has TRBV6-2 or TRBV6-3 and TRBJ1-2; TRBD1 matches 7 bases. The CDR3 extends over 15 amino acids. Germline lookup yields CDR1 MNHEY and CDR2 SVGEGT. CDR3 sequence (DNA): TGTGCCAGCAGTCACTCGATTGCGACAGGGAACGGCTACACCTTC. Translated: CASSHSIATGNGYTF.

This clonotype was picked up many times. The rearrangement joins TRBV7-3 to TRBJ2-3; 7 bases align to TRBD2. Germline CDR1 and CDR2: SGHTA and FQGTGA. CDR3 length: 16 residues. With V trimmed by 5 bases and J by 4 bases, 12 bases remained unmatched. The DNA of the CDR3 is TGTGCCAGCAGCCGACACAACGGGGGGATAGCAGATACGCAGTATTTT. Protein: CASSRHNGGIADTQYF.

This clonotype was seen many times. This chain uses TRBV7-9 with TRBJ1-1; the D is unclear. This CDR3 has 13 amino acids. Germline V gene sequence: CDR1 SEHNR, CDR2 FQNEAQ (reference sequence). The V end lost 5 bases, the J end lost 5 bases, and 12 bases lay between the germline ends. The CDR3 spells CASSASAGTEAFF. CDR3 bases: TGTGCCAGCAGCGCCTCAGCAGGAACTGAAGCTTTCTTT.

This clonotype has ten or more counts. The chain joins TRBV20-1 to TRBJ2-7; the D is unclear. The V and J ends lost 2 bases and 4 bases respectively, with 6 bases between them. Germline V gene lookup returns CDR1 DFQATT and CDR2 SNEGSKA (reference sequence). The CDR3 is 11 amino acids. The CDR3 protein is CSARLQYEQYF. The CDR3 bases are TGCAGTGCTAGACTCCAGTACGAGCAGTACTTC.

The sample holds a few counts of this clonotype. V gene TRBV11-2 combines with J gene TRBJ1-5, with D unresolved. The germline V and J ends were trimmed by 0 bases and 2 bases, with 2 bases remaining between them. Germline V CDR1 and CDR2: SGHAT, FQNNGV. There are 13 residues in the CDR3. The DNA of the CDR3 is TGTGCCAGCAGCTTAGATCGCAATCAGCCCCAGCATTTT. This sequence encodes CASSLDRNQPQHF.

The table lists this clonotype with many counts. CDR3 amino acids: CASSIQGLRSNQPQHF. DNA of the CDR3: TGTGCCAGCAGTATCCAGGGTCTGCGGTCCAATCAGCCCCAGCATTTT. V usage is TRBV2 and J usage is TRBJ1-5; D may be TRBD1 (5 bases). With 5 bases removed from V and 3 bases from J, the gap between germline ends came to 17 bases. CDR1 and CDR2 from the germline V gene are SNHLY and FYNNEI. The CDR3 is 16 amino acids.

Concerning this clonotype itself: A read error may explain this, as a much larger clone is one base away. The chain uses TRBV6-1 and TRBJ2-5, with D tentatively TRBD1 or TRBD2 (5 bases each). Germline assignment: CDR1 MNHNS and CDR2 SASEGT. The CDR3 is 15 residues long. DNA for the CDR3: TGTGCCAGCAGTAACCGAGGGGAGTTCCAAGAGACCCAGTGCTTC. This encodes CASSNRGEFQETQCF.

This clonotype was detected many times. V and J are TRBV20-1 and TRBJ1-5; D remains unclear. The germline gives CDR1 DFQATT, CDR2 SNEGSKA (reference sequence). The CDR3 has 12 residues. V was pared by 3 bases and J by 4 bases, with 7 bases between. The CDR3 region is CSASPWNQPQHF. The CDR3 nucleotides read TGCAGTGCTAGTCCCTGGAATCAGCCCCAGCATTTT.

This clonotype was picked up many times. This chain uses TRBV6-5 with TRBJ1-5; maybe TRBD1 (6 bases). The CDR3 spans 13 residues. Germline values: CDR1 MNHEY, CDR2 SVGAGI. V was trimmed by 6 bases and J by 4 bases, leaving 10 bases between them. CDR3 in amino acids: CASRPQGNQPQHF. DNA of the CDR3: TGTGCCAGCAGGCCTCAGGGGAATCAGCCCCAGCATTTT.

This clonotype is medium-sized within its sample. The chain joins TRBV7-2 to TRBJ2-5; no clear D gene. The V gene's germline CDR1 is SGHTA and CDR2 FQGNSA. The CDR3 has 15 amino acids. V was trimmed by 0 bases and J by 4 bases, leaving 12 bases between them. The CDR3 coding sequence is TGTGCCAGCAGCTTAGCGGGAACCCCCCGAGAGACCCAGTACTTC. Translating gives CASSLAGTPRETQYF.

This clonotype was observed a single time. The genes are TRBV2 and TRBJ2-3, with 10 nucleotides matching TRBD1. V lost 3 bases to trimming and J lost 4 bases; unmatched junction nucleotides: 7. The CDR3 consists of 16 residues. From germline, CDR1 is SNHLY and CDR2 FYNNEI. This CDR3 is CASSEVIGQGADTQYF. CDR3 nucleotide sequence: TGTGCCAGCAGTGAGGTTATCGGACAGGGGGCAGATACGCAGTATTTT.

This clonotype was seen ten or more times. The genes are TRBV5-8 and TRBJ2-7, with D unclear. The CDR3 consists of 12 residues. Trimming stripped 4 bases from V and 6 bases from J, with 11 bases between. Germline V gene lookup returns CDR1 SGHTS and CDR2 YDEGEE. CDR3 nucleotides: TGTGCCAGCAGCCGTAGGCTTCGCGAGCAGTACTTC. Its protein product is CASSRRLREQYF.

This clonotype was seen a single time. The CDR3 DNA reads TGTGCCAGCAGCCCAGGACCACAAGAGACCCAGTACTTC. Translating gives CASSPGPQETQYF. The chain has TRBV6-5 and TRBJ2-5; D ambiguous. In germline, CDR1 is MNHEY, CDR2 SVGAGI. Trimming shortened V by 6 bases and J by 2 bases, and 10 bases separated the two germline ends. The CDR3 is 13 amino acids.

In regard to this clonotype: Germline and junction disagree at one end, which may indicate a read error. The chain combines TRBV12-3 or TRBV12-4 with TRBJ1-1; the match to TRBD1 covers 7 bases. This CDR3 comprises 14 residues. The CDR3 DNA reads TGTGCCAGCAGTTTAGCGTTTGTGAGGGAGGGGGCTGAGTTT. It encodes CASSLAFVREGAEF.

The rearrangement links TRBV5-1 to TRBJ2-1, with 13 bases matching TRBD2. The CDR3 loop spans 18 amino acids. In germline, CDR1 is SGHRS, CDR2 YFSETQ. The V and J ends lost 2 bases and 9 bases, in that order; junction bases with no gene match: 14. The CDR3 sequence is CASSFRTSGSGTSREQFF. Here the CDR3 DNA reads TGCGCCAGCAGCTTCCGGACTAGCGGGAGTGGAACGTCACGTGAGCAGTTCTTC.

A note on this clonotype: This CDR3 fails to terminate in the conserved phenylalanine or tryptophan, so it likely reflects a read error. It is unclear where the CDR3 begins or ends on the DNA, so no DNA is shown, and the CDR3 is as TCRdb lists it. The chain carries TRBV2 and TRBJ2-2. From its first to its last residue, the CDR3 has 14 amino acids. Germline V gene lookup returns CDR1 SNHLY and CDR2 FYNNEI. The chain's CDR3 is CASRQTANTGELPL.

J is TRBJ2-3 and V is TRBV28; D might be TRBD1 (5 bases). The CDR3 covers 12 residues. Trimming pared 6 bases from V and 3 bases from J, leaving 7 bases between. In germline, CDR1 is MDHEN, CDR2 SYDVKM. CDR3 sequence reads: CASSAGTDTQYF. For the CDR3, the DNA is TGTGCCAGCAGCGCAGGGACAGATACGCAGTATTTT.